The clone carrying this T cell receptor beta chain occurred many times. Its antigen remains unidentified. The sample belongs to a study of molecular identifiers for immune sequencing clone quantification. Across the whole study: In replicates, RNA from about 20,000 or 100,000 naive CD8 cells was split five ways, four sequenced.

Study conclusions and caveats: Among effectors, clones above 20 RNA copies held over 99% of molecules; among naive cells, under 1%.

Germline values: CDR1 MGHRA, CDR2 YSYEKL. Germline trimming cut 0 bases from V and 2 bases from J; bases unmatched to any gene: 4. The CDR3 loop spans 16 amino acids. For bulk TCR libraries, previously described methods and listed TCR primers were used. TCRdb reanalysed the PCR reads using MiXCR and keeps one entry per CDR3 protein. Among 97,000 or so distinct CDR3 sequences listed, approximately 24% were seen once. What was sequenced was naive CD8+ T cells from blood, with Jurkat cell RNA spiked in. The subset is: FACS-sorted CD8+CD4-CCR7+CD45RA+ naive T cells. The sequence derives from a human donor in good health. Some libraries in this study had Jurkat cell RNA spiked in. The gene calls are TRBV4-1 and TRBJ2-7, with 10 bases matching TRBD2. The chain's CDR3 is CASSQDITSGAYEQYF. CDR3 nucleotide sequence: TGCGCCAGCAGCCAAGATATCACTAGCGGGGCCTACGAGCAGTACTTC.